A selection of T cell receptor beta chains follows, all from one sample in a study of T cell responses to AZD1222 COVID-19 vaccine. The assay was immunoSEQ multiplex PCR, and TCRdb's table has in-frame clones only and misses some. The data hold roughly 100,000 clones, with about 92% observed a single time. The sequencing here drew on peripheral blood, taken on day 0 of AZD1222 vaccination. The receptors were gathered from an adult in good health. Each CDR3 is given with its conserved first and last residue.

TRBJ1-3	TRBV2	CASSELGTGNTIYF
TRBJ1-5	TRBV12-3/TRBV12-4	CASSPANQPQHF
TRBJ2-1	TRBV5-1	CASSLGAVEHNEQFF
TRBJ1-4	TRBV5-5	CASSLAPPRGEKLFF
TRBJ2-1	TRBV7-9	CASSLIGNEQFF
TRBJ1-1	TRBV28	CASSLSEAFF
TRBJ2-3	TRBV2	CASKTSGDTDTQYF
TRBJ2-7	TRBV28	CASSSTGTANSYEQYF
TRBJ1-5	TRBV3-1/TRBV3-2	CASSQDRNQPQHF
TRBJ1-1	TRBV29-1	CSFNGGGIGAFF
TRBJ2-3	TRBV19	CASSLLAEGDTQYF
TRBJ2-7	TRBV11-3	CASSLGQEYEQYF
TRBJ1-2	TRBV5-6	CASRRPGRFMGYTF
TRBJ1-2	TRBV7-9	CASGGNYGYTF
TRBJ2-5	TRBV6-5	CASSYGGPQETQYF
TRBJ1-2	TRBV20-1	CSATLAVPHF
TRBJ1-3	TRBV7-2	CASSEDRKRDTIYF
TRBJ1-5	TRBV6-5	CASKRGGANQPQHF
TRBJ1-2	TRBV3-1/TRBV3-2	CASSQDPLYGYTF
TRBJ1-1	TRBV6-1	CASSELVTVNTEAFF
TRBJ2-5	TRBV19	CASKQTSQETQYF
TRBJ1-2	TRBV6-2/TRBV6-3	CASSSQKNYGYTF